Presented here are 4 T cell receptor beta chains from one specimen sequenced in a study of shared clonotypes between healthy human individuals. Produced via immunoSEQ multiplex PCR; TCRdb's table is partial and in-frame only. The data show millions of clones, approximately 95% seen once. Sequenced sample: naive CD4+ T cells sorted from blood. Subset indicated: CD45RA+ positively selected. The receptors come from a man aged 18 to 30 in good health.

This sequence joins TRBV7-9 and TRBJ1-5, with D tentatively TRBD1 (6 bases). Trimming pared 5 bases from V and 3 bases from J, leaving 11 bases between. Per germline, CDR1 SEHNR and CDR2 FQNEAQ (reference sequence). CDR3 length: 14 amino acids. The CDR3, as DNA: TGTGCCAGCAGCCAGACAGGCTACAATCAGCCCCAGCATTTT. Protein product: CASSQTGYNQPQHF.

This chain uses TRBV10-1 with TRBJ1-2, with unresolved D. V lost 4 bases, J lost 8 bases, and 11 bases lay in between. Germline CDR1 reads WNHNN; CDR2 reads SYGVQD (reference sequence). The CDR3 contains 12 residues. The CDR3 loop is CASSGATGGYTF. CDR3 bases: TGCGCCAGCAGTGGGGCCACCGGGGGCTACACCTTC.

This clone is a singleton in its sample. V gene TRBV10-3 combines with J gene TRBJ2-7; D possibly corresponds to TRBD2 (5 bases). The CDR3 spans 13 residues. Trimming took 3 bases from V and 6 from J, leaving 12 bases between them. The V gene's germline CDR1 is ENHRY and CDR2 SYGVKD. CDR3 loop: CAISELDTREQYF. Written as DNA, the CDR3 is TGTGCCATCAGTGAACTAGACACCCGCGAGCAGTACTTC.

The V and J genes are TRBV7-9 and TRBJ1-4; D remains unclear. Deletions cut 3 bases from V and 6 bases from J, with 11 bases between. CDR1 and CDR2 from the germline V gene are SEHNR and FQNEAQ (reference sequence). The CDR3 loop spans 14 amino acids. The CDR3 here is CASSLSEKYEKLFF. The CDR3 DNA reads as TGTGCCAGCAGCTTGAGTGAAAAGTATGAAAAACTGTTTTTT.